What follows describes a single T cell receptor beta chain. Its antigen specificity is not known. The input lacks base qualities; no much larger clone sits a single base away. The data derive from a study of cytomegalovirus exposure and HLA in healthy donors (dated by TCRdb to 2017 to 2019). Background on the whole study: An earlier analysis of roughly 500 of the donors reported roughly 300 Gb of sequence data and around 100 million unique TCR beta sequences obtained from approximately 180 million T cells. About five DR-DQ haplotypes were treated as single units for association and clustering because of strong linkage in the cohort. The study profiled the T cell repertoires of hundreds of subjects by immunosequencing and related them to cytomegalovirus serostatus. In addition to the first cohort of about 650 subjects, a separate validation cohort of 100 to 150 different subjects was used. The study aimed to test whether cataloging public T cell receptors could reveal signatures of past pathogen exposure. In the later analysis, no new phenotypic data were used to find candidate immune exposures; instead, reliance was placed on TCR beta sequences and their occurrence across donors. A later genetic analysis used genome-wide SNP genotypes for about 65% of the 666 donors, treating that subset as a discovery cohort. The study combined high-throughput TCR immunosequencing, statistical association of individual TCRs with disease status, and machine learning to predict cytomegalovirus infection status. Typing coverage differed by locus: A, B, C, DRB1 and DQB1 were typed in about 629-640 donors, DQA1 in 522, DPA1 in 600 to 610, and DPB1 in around 490. All discovery cohort repertoires had been generated using a single sequencing platform. A later analysis re-examined previously published TCR beta repertoires from over 500 donors and added high-resolution HLA genotyping to investigate patterns of TCR occurrence. Class I and class II HLA loci were covered by the typing at four-digit resolution. Of the 300 to 450 genotyped donors, around 81% fell in the genetic ancestry cluster associated with self-reported Caucasian donors. Donor age, sex, ethnicity and CMV serostatus were collected together with the repertoire data. Among some 400 genotyped donors of the cohort, an average of about 240,000 unique TCR beta nucleotide sequences were sequenced per donor, roughly 20% of them non-productive. Approximately 310 gigabases of sequencing data and roughly 90 million unique TCR sequences were included in an early release covering about 600 HLA-typed donors. An earlier analysis of some 500 of the donors used high-throughput TCR beta sequencing to judge whether each TCR beta V gene segment behaved as functional or pseudogenic.

Broader findings and caveats from the paper: Presence/absence analyses assumed roughly uniform sequencing depth across donors, an assumption that may not hold. When HLA alleles, especially DR and DQ, strongly co-occurred, attributing TCR associations to individual alleles was difficult. An association between a missense DCLRE1C variant and V-gene and J-gene trimming of TCR beta chains was found in a later genetic analysis and replicated in an independent cohort. In a later analysis, HLA-associated TCR beta chains were found to be more clonally expanded and to have lower generation probabilities than equally common non-associated chains. The earlier analysis of about 600 of the donors excluded 15 to 20 rarely observed V segments, including chromosome 9 orphons, because counts were too low. For the cohort, immune exposure information was limited to CMV serostatus. Broadly in line with IMGT annotations, most TCR beta V segments showed up in productive rearrangements about 87% or about 30% of the time in an earlier analysis of several hundred of the donors. A cluster of highly shared sequence variants was judged likely to represent a technical artifact of the sequencing pipeline. While some public TCRs were present in many individuals, most TCR sequences turned up only very rarely across donors. A later analysis found that most CMV-associated TCR beta chains appeared HLA-restricted, with HLA associations seemingly driven largely by CMV exposure. The authors suggested that the approach could potentially be extended to other disease states and immunological phenotypes. Because HLA typing was missing for some donors at each locus, association tests included only the typed subset. Three of the identified cytomegalovirus-associated TCR beta chains were confirmed in vitro to be specific for cytomegalovirus antigens. In the study, about 150 TCR beta chains were listed as associated with cytomegalovirus. In this cohort, only TCR beta chains were sequenced, and detectable features were limited by the absence of alpha or paired-chain data. The classifier was reported to diagnose cytomegalovirus status with high specificity and sensitivity in both the original cohort and the validation cohort. Linkage disequilibrium might explain the correlated functional status among segregating V segments, but an unknown experimental factor could not be ruled out. In a later analysis, several top co-occurrence clusters were reported to appear linked to parvovirus B19, influenza, CMV and Epstein-Barr virus. In a later analysis, TCR association rates were found to vary across HLA loci, with the most associated TCRs seen for DRB1 alleles and the fewest for HLA-C alleles. A later genetic analysis reported fewer N-insertions in productive TCRs among donors in an Asian-associated ancestry cluster than the approximately 670-donor mean. Some IMGT-functional V segments, including TRBV6-2 and TRBV6-3, could not be told apart with the 87-base-pair reads, so those segments were excluded. A further reported finding was that TCR beta sequences accurately predicted the HLA-A and HLA-B alleles for most subjects in the first cohort. At a false discovery rate of 0.05, a later analysis linked roughly 17,000 TCR beta sequences to specific HLA alleles.

The cohort was made up of about 610 healthy bone marrow donors. Cohort members were all nominally healthy when sampled, although unrecorded immune exposures were likely present. The donor tested CMV seropositive and was one of the 289 seropositive cohort members. Every donor gave a peripheral blood sample, and the peripheral blood mononuclear cells from that sample were used for TCR beta sequencing. Genomic DNA extraction from the blood cell samples was performed with the Qiagen DNeasy Blood Extraction Kit. The library was generated by the immunoSEQ multiplex PCR assay. For the multiplex PCR, a mixture combining 60 forward primers for TCR Vbeta segments and 13 reverse primers for TCR Jbeta segments was used. Amplification of the CDR3 region of rearranged TCR beta genes was performed with a multiplex PCR assay on genomic DNA. Amplified TCR beta libraries were sequenced as 87-base-pair reads on the Illumina HiSeq System. On the study's bioinformatics: A later analysis tallied 75 million to 85 million unique TCR beta chains across the 666 repertoires, and some 12 million of those chains were shared by two or more donors. To remove PCR and sequencing errors, raw reads were error-corrected and collapsed into unique sequences using a nearest-neighbor algorithm that merged closely related sequences. Alignment of CDR3 sequences to IMGT reference sequences was used to assign V, D and J gene segments. For a sequence to be retained, at least a six-nucleotide match to both a V gene segment and a J gene segment was required. Rearrangements were called productive when the CDR3 lacked stop codons and stayed in frame with V and J; all others were non-productive. Following IMGT convention, CDR3 was defined as the stretch from the second conserved V-encoded cysteine to the conserved J-encoded phenylalanine. The earlier analysis of about 570 of the donors excluded any sequence lacking an unambiguous match to a single V gene segment. In an earlier analysis of a few hundred of the donors, V segments were called functional above 56.7% productive rearrangements and were called segregating when the between-donor standard deviation exceeded 5%. A statistical classification framework was developed to diagnose cytomegalovirus status using the catalog of TCR beta chain sequences. V and J gene assignment, in a later analysis, came from comparing TCR nucleotide sequences with IMGT/GENE-DB human TR gene sequences. In a later analysis, CDR3 sequences and most-parsimonious VDJ recombination scenarios were assigned using the TCRdist pipeline. In a later analysis, each TCR beta chain was defined by its CDR3 amino acid sequence together with its V-gene family, and reads lacking a unique V-gene family were excluded. As a way to deal with suspected cross-contamination and a sequencing artifact, a later analysis dropped hundreds of nucleotide sequences that were highly shared and had low generation probability. For each public chain, a later analysis derived a clonal expansion index from normalized ranks of inferred template counts within each repertoire. In a later analysis, generation probabilities were computed with a VDJ recombination model fitted to out-of-frame rearrangements, and the resulting probabilities were checked against IGoR. A later analysis scored TCR-TCR, TCR-HLA and TCR-CMV co-occurrence with hypergeometric tests, applying a repertoire-size bias correction to TCR pairs. A later analysis estimated false discovery rates by permuting HLA or CMV assignments 20 times. In a later analysis, co-occurring TCRs were grouped with DBSCAN, and TCRdist sequence similarity was added when clustering was performed within HLA-allele-positive subsets. For co-occurrence clustering, repertoires with fewer than 30,000 or more than 120,000 public chains were excluded, along with roughly 5 repertoires with anomalous nucleotide sharing. Imported from immuneACCESS, the table was reduced by TCRdb to in-frame sequences with V and J called. These copies leave out some clones; in studies compared against another copy, an unresolved V gene accounts for under half, and the cause of the remainder is not known. The V and J calls and clone size come from that table; D and trimming were worked out from the DNA. The sample table shows around 160,000 clones, and more than 70% are seen once. The ten largest clones represent around 8% of the sample.

The germline V gene (reference sequence) yields MNHEY for CDR1 and SMNVEV for CDR2. Spanning cysteine to phenylalanine, the CDR3 consists of 13 amino acids. The retained sequence is limited to the CDR3, 39 bases, with the frame set at the first base. The junction shows trimming of 8 bases on V and 4 bases on J, plus 13 bases between the germline ends. This TCR was recovered from a woman aged 40 to 50 in good health and CMV-seropositive. Sequencing was performed on PBMCs. The V and J genes are TRBV27 and TRBJ2-3; the D gene cannot be resolved reliably. Read as DNA, the sequence is TGTGCCAGCTCCCTCCTACAGCCAGATACGCAGTATTTT. This translates into CASSLLQPDTQYF.